The clone carrying this TCR beta chain has ten or more counts. Antigen specificity is unknown. RNA transcripts gave rise to amplified TCR beta CDR3 regions. First-round RT-PCR of the TCR CDR3 relied on the HTBI primer set. MiXCR, applied by TCRdb to the multiplex PCR reads, yields one record per CDR3 protein. The table shows hundreds of thousands of distinct CDR3 sequences, with over 12% occurring only once. Germline CDR1 and CDR2: SGHTA and FQGTGA. V lost 5 bases and J lost 5, with 12 bases in between. This CDR3 comprises 13 residues. The study excluded patients with uncontrolled infection, other autoimmune disease, pregnancy or lactation. The diagnoses drew upon clinical symptoms, serum thyroxine and TRAb, thyroid ultrasound and orbital computed tomography. The PBMCs were taken from approximately 9.7 ml of fresh peripheral blood. The source of the sample is a study of T cells in Graves' hyperthyroidism and ophthalmopathy. General study findings and limits: In simple terms, a model built on 13 V-J features told ophthalmopathy apart from stable hyperthyroidism.

The sequence came from a woman in her thirties or forties with Graves' ophthalmopathy. The V call is TRBV7-3, the J call TRBJ2-5; perhaps TRBD1 as D (6 bases). Input material: blood. CDR3 sequence: CASSPDRLETQYF. The CDR3 DNA follows: TGTGCCAGCAGCCCAGACAGGCTTGAGACCCAGTACTTC.